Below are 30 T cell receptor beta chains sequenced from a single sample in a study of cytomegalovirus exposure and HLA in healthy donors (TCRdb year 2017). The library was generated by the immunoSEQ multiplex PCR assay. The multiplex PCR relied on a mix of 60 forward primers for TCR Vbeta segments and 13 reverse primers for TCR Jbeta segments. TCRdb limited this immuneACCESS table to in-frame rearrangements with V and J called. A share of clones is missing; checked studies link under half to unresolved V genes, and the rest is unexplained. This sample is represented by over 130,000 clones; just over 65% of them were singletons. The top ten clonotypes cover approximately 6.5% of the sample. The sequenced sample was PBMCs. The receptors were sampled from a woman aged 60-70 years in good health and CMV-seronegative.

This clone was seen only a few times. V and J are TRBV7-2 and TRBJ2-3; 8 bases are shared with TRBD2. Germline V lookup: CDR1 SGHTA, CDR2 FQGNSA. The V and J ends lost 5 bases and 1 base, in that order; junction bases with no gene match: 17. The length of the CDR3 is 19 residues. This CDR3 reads CASSARYRPGTSGTDTQYF. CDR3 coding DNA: TGTGCCAGCAGCGCTAGATACCGGCCCGGGACTAGTGGCACAGATACGCAGTATTTT.

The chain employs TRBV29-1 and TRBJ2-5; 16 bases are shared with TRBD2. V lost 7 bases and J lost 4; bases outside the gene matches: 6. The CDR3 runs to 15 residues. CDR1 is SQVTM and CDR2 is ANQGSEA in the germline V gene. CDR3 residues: CSAGTSGRGGETQYF. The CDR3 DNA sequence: TGCAGCGCCGGGACTAGCGGGAGGGGGGGAGAGACCCAGTACTTC.

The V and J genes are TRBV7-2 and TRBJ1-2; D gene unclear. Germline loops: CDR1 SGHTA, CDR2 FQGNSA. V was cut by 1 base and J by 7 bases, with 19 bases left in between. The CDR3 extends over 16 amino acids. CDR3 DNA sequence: TGTGCCAGCAGCTTAGGGCGCGGAGGGAAGGTCTCTGGCTACACCTTC. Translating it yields CASSLGRGGKVSGYTF.

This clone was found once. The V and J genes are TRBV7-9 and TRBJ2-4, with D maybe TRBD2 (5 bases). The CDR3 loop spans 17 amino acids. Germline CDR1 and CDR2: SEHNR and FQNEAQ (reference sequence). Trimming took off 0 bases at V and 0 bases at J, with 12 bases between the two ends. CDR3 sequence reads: CASSLAGSSGAKNIQYF. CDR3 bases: TGTGCCAGCAGCTTAGCAGGATCGAGCGGAGCCAAAAACATTCAGTACTTC.

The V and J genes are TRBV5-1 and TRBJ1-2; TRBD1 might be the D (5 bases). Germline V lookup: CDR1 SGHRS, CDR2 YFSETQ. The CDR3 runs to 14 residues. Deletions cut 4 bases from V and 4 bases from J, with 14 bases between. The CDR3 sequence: CASSPTRGFYGYTF. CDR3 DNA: TGCGCCAGCAGCCCCACCCGGGGGTTCTATGGCTACACCTTC.

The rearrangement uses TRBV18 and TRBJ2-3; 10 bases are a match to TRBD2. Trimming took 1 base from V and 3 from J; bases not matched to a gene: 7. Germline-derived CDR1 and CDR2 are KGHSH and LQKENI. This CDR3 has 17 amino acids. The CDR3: CASSPRASGSATDTQYF. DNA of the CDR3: TGTGCCAGCTCACCACGGGCTAGCGGGAGCGCAACAGATACGCAGTATTTT. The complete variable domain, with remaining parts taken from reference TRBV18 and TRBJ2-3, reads NAGVMQNPRHLVRRRGQEARLRCSPMKGHSHVYWYRQLPEEGLKFMVYLQKENIIDESGMPKERFSAEFPKEGPSILRIQQVVRGDSAAYFCASSPRASGSATDTQYFGPGTRLTVL.

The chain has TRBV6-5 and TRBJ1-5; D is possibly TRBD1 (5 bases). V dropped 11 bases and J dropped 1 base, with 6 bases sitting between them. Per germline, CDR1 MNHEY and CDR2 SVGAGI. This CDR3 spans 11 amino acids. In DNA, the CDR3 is TGTGCCTCAGGGAGCAATCAGCCCCAGCATTTT. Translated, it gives CASGSNQPQHF.

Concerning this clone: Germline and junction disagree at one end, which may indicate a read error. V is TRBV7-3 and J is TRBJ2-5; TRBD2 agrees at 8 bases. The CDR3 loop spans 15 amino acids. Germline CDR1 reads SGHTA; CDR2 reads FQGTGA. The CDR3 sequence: CAGSLSGGEMETQYF. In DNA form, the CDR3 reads TGTGCCGGCAGCTTAAGCGGGGGTGAGATGGAGACCCAGTACTTC.

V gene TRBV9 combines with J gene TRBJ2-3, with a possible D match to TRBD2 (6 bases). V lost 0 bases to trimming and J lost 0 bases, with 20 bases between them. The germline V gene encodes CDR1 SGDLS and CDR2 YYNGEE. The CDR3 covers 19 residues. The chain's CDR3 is CASSVAPRGTTTSTDTQYF. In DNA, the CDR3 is TGTGCCAGCAGCGTAGCTCCGCGGGGAACCACCACTAGCACAGATACGCAGTATTTT.

The CDR3 DNA follows: TGTGCCAGTAGTATGGAGAGGGACTATGGCTACACCTTC. It is translated as CASSMERDYGYTF. This chain connects TRBV19 to TRBJ1-2; unclear D gene. This CDR3 contains 13 residues. Per germline, CDR1 LNHDA and CDR2 SQIVND (reference sequence). V gave up 3 bases and J gave up 3 bases, with 8 bases separating them.

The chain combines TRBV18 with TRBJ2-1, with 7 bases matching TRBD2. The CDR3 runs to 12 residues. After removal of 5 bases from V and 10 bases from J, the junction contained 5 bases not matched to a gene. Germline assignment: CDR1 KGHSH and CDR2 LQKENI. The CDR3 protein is CASSAMGGEQFF. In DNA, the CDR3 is TGTGCCAGCTCAGCCATGGGGGGGGAGCAGTTCTTC.

The CDR3 sequence: CASRATGAPQETQYF. The CDR3 DNA reads TGTGCCAGCAGAGCGACAGGGGCCCCACAAGAGACCCAGTACTTC. This chain connects TRBV2 to TRBJ2-5; TRBD1 aligns across 8 bases. The V gene end was trimmed by 6 bases and the J gene end by 2 bases; junction bases not matched to a gene: 8. CDR1 SNHLY and CDR2 FYNNEI come from the germline V gene. The CDR3 has 15 amino acids.

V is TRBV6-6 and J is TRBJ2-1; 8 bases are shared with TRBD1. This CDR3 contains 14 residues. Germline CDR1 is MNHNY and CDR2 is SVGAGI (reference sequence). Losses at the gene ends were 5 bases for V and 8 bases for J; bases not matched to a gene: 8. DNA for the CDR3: TGTGCCAGCAGTCGACAGGGGCGCGAGGATGAGCAGTTCTTC. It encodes CASSRQGREDEQFF.

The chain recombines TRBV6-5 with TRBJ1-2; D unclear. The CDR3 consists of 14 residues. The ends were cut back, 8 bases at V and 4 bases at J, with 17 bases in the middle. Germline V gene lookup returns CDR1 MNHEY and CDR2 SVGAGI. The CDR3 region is CASQSRLGAYGYTF. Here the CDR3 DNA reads TGTGCCAGCCAAAGTCGGCTTGGAGCCTATGGCTACACCTTC.

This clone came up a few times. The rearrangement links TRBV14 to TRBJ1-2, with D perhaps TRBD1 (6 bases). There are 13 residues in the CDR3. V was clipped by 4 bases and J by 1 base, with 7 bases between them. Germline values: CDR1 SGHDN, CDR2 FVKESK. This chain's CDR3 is CASSPDSNYGYTF. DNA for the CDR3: TGTGCCAGCAGCCCGGACAGTAACTATGGCTACACCTTC.

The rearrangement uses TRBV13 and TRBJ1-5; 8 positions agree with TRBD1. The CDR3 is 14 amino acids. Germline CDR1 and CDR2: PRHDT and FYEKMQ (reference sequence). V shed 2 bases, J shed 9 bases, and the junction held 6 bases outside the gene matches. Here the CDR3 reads CASSLWGQARPQHF. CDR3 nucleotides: TGTGCCAGCAGCTTATGGGGACAGGCTCGGCCCCAGCATTTT.

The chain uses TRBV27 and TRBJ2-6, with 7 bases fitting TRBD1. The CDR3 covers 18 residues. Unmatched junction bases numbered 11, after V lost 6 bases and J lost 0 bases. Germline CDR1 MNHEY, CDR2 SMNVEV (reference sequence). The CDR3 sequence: CASRLRGSGISGANVLTF. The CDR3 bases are TGTGCCAGCAGACTCAGGGGGTCGGGAATCTCTGGGGCCAACGTCCTGACTTTC. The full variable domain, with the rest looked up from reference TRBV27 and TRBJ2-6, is EAQVTQNPRYLITVTGKKLTVTCSQNMNHEYMSWYRQDPGLGLRQIYYSMNVEVTDKGDVPEGYKVSRKEKRNFPLILESPSPNQTSLYFCASRLRGSGISGANVLTFGAGSRLTVL.

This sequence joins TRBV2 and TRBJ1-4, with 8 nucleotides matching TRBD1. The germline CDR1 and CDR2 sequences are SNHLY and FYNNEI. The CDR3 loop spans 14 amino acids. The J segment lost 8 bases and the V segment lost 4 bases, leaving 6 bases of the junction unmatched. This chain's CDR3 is CASSATGVGEKLFF. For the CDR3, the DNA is TGTGCCAGCAGTGCGACAGGGGTAGGGGAAAAACTGTTTTTT.

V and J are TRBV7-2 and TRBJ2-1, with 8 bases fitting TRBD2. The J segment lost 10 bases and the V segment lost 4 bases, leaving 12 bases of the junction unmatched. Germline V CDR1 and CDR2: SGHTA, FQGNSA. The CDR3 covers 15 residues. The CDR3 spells CASSSAGTRTYEQFF. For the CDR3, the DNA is TGTGCCAGCAGCTCCGCCGGGACTAGAACATACGAGCAGTTCTTC.

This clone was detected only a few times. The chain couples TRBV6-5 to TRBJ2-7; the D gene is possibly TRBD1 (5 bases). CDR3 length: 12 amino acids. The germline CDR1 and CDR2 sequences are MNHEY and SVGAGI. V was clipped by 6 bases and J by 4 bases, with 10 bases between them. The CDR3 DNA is TGTGCCAGCAGACCAGGGTTTTACGAGCAGTACTTC. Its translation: CASRPGFYEQYF.

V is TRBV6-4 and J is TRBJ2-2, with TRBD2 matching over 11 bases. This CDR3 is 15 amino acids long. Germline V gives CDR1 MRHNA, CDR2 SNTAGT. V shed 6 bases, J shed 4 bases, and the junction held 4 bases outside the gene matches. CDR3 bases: TGTGCCAGCAGCTCACTAGCGGGAGCCACCGGGGAGCTGTTTTTT. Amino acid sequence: CASSSLAGATGELFF.

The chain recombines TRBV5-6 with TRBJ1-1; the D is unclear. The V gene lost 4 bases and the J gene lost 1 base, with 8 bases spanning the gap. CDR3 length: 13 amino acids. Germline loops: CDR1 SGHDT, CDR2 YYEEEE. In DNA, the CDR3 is TGTGCCAGCAGCACTGGAGGGAACACTGAAGCTTTCTTT. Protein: CASSTGGNTEAFF.

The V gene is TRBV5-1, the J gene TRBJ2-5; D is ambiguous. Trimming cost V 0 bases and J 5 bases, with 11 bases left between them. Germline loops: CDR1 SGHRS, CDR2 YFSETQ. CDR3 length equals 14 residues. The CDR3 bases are TGCGCCAGCAGCTTGGCTCTTGCTCGGGAGACCCAGTACTTC. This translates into CASSLALARETQYF. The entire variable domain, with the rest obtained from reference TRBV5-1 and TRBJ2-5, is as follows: KAGVTQTPRYLIKTRGQQVTLSCSPISGHRSVSWYQQTPGQGLQFLFEYFSETQRNKGNFPGRFSGRQFSNSRSEMNVSTLELGDSALYLCASSLALARETQYFGPGTRLLVL.

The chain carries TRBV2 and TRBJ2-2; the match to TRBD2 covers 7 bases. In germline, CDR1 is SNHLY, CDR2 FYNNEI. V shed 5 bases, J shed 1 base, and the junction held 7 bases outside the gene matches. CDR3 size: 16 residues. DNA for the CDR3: TGTGCCAGCAGTAGACTGAGCGGGGAGAACACCGGGGAGCTGTTTTTT. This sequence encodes CASSRLSGENTGELFF.

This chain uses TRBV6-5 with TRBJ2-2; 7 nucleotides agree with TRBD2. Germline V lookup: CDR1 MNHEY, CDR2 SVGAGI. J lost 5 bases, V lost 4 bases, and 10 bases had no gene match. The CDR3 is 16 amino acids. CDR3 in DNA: TGTGCCAGCAGTTTCTCATCCGGGAGGACGACCGGGGAGCTGTTTTTT. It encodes CASSFSSGRTTGELFF.

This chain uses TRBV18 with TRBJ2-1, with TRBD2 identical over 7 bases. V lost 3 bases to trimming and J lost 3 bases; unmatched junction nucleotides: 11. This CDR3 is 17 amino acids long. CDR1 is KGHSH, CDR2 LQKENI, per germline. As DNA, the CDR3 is TGTGCCAGCTCACCCTCGACTAGCAGTGGAGTCTACAATGAGCAGTTCTTC. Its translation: CASSPSTSSGVYNEQFF.

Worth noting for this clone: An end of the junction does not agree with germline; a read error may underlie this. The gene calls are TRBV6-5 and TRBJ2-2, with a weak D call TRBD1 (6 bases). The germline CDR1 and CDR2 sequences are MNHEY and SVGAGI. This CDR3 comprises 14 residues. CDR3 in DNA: TGTGCCAGCAGCCCCCAGGGGAACACCGGGGAGCTGGTTTTT. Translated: CASSPQGNTGELVF.

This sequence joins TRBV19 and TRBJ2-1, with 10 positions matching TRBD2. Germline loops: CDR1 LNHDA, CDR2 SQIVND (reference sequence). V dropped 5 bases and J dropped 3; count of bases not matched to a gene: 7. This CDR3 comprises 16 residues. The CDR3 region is CASSARLAGYYNEQFF. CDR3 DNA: TGTGCCAGTAGTGCCCGACTAGCGGGTTACTACAATGAGCAGTTCTTC.

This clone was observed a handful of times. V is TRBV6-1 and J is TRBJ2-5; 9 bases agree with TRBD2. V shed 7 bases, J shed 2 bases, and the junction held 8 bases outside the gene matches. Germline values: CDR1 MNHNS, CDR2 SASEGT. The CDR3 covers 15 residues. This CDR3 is CASIRERGAQETQYF. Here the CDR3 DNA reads TGTGCCAGCATCCGAGAGCGGGGGGCACAAGAGACCCAGTACTTC.

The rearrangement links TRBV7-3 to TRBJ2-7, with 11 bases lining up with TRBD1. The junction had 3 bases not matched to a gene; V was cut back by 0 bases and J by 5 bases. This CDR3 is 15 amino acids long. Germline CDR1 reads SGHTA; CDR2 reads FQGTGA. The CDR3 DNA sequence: TGTGCCAGCAGCTTAACCGGGACAGGGGGGCACGAGCAGTACTTC. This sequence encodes CASSLTGTGGHEQYF.